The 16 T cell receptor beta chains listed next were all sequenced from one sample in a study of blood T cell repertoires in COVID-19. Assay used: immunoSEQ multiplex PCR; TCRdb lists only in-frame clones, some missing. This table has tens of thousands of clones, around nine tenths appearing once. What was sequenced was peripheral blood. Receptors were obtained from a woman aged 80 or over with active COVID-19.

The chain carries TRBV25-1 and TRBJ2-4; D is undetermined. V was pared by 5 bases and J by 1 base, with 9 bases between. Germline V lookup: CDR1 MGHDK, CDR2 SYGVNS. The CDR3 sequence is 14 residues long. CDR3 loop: CASSLSGAKNIQYF. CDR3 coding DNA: TGTGCCAGCAGTTTATCCGGGGCCAAAAACATTCAGTACTTC.

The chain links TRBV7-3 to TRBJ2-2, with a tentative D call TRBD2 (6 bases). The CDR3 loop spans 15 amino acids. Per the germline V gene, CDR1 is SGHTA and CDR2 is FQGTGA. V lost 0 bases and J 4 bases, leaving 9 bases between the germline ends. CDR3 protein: CASSLTAGGTGELFF. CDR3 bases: TGTGCCAGCAGCTTAACGGCCGGGGGCACCGGGGAGCTGTTTTTT.

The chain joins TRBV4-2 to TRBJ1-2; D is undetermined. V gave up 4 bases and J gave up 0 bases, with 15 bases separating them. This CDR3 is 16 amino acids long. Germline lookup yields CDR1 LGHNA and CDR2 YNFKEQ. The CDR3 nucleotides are TGTGCCAGCAGCCGCTGGCCTTCCGAAGCTAACTATGGCTACACCTTC. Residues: CASSRWPSEANYGYTF.

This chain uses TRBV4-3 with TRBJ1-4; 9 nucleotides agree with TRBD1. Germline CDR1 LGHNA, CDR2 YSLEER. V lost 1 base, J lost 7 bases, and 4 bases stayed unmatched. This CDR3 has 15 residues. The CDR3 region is CASSQGDREVEKLFF. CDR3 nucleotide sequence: TGCGCCAGCAGCCAAGGGGACAGGGAGGTTGAAAAACTGTTTTTT.

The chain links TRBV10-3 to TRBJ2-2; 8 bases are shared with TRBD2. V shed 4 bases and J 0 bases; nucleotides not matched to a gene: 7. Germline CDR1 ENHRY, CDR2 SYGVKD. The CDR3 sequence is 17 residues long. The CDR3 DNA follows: TGTGCCATCAGTGTGTCTAGCGGGCTGTCGAACACCGGGGAGCTGTTTTTT. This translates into CAISVSSGLSNTGELFF.

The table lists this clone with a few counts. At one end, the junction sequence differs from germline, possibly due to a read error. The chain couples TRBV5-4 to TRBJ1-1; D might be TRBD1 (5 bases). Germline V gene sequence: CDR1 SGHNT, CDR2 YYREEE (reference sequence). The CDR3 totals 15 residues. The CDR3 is CASRLEGNRNTEAFF. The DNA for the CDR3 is TGTGCCAGCAGATTGGAGGGGAATAGGAACACTGAAGCTTTCTTT.

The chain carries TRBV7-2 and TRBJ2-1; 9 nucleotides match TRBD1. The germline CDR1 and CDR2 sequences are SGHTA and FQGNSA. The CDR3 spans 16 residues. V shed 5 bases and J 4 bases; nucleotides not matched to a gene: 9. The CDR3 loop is CASSPRNRGLYNEQFF. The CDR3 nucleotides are TGTGCCAGCAGCCCAAGAAACAGGGGGCTATACAATGAGCAGTTCTTC.

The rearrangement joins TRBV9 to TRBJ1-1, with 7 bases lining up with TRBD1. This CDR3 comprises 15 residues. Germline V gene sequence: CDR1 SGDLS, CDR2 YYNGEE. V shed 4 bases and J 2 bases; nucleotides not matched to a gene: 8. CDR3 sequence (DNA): TGTGCCAGCAGCCCCTCCGGGACAGTCAACACTGAAGCTTTCTTT. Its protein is CASSPSGTVNTEAFF.

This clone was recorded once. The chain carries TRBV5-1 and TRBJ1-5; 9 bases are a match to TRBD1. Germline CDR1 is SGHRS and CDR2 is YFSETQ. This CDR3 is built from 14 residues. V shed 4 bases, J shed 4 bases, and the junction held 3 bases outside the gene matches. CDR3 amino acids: CASSPGTGNQPQHF. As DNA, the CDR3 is TGCGCCAGCAGCCCCGGGACAGGGAATCAGCCCCAGCATTTT.

CDR3 DNA sequence: TGTGCCAGCGGGCCTCAAGAGACCCAGTACTTC. This gives the protein CASGPQETQYF. The V and J genes are TRBV7-9 and TRBJ2-5; D is unresolved. Germline values: CDR1 SEHNR, CDR2 FQNEAQ (reference sequence). The CDR3 extends over 11 amino acids. The V end was cut by 8 bases, the J end by 2 bases, with 6 bases between.

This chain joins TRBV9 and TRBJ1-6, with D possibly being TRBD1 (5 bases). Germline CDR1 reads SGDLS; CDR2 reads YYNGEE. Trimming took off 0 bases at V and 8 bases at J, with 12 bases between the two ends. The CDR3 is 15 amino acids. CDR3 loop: CASSVGRGGYSPLHF. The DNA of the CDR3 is TGTGCCAGCAGCGTAGGGAGGGGTGGTTATTCACCCCTCCACTTT.

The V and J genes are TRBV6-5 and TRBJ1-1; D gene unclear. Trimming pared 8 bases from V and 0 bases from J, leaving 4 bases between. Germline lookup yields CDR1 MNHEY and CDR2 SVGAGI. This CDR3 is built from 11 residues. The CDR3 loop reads CASLMNTEAFF. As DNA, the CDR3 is TGTGCCAGCCTAATGAACACTGAAGCTTTCTTT.

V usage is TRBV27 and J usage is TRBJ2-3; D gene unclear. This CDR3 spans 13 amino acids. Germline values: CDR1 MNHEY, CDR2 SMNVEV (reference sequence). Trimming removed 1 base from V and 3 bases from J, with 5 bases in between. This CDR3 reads CASSLFGTDTQYF. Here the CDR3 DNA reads TGTGCCAGCAGTTTATTCGGTACAGATACGCAGTATTTT.

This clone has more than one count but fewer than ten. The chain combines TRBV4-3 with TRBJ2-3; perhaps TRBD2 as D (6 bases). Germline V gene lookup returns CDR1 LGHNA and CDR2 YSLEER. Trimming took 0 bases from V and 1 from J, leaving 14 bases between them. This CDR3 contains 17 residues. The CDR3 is CASSQDWTGDGTDTQYF. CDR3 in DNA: TGCGCCAGCAGCCAAGATTGGACGGGAGATGGCACAGATACGCAGTATTTT.

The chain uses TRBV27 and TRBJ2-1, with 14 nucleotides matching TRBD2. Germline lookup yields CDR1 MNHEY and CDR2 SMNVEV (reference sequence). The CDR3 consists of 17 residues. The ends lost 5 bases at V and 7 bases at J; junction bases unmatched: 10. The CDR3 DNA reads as TGTGCCAGCAGTCGAGAACCTAGACTAGCGGGAGGGAATGAGCAGTTCTTC. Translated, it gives CASSREPRLAGGNEQFF.

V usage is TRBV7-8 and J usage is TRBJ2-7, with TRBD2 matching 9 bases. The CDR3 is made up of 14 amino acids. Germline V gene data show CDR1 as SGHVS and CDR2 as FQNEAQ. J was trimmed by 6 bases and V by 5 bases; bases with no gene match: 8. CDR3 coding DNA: TGTGCCAGCAGCCCCGGGGTAGCGGGAGCCGAGCAGTACTTC. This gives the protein CASSPGVAGAEQYF.